The 21 T cell receptor beta chains presented below share a single source sample, sequenced in a study of T cell responses to AZD1222 COVID-19 vaccine. Data came from immunoSEQ multiplex PCR; TCRdb stores just in-frame clones and leaves some out. The sample records about 78,000 clones, around nine tenths being singletons. The sequences come from peripheral blood, collected 28 days after the second AZD1222 dose. These receptors were obtained from an adult who received the AZD1222 COVID-19 vaccine.

This clone was seen only once. The chain carries TRBV6-5 and TRBJ1-1; a weak D match, TRBD1 (5 bases). The CDR3 is 14 amino acids. Germline V gene data show CDR1 as MNHEY and CDR2 as SVGAGI. V was trimmed by 4 bases and J by 1 base, leaving 10 bases between them. As DNA, the CDR3 is TGTGCCAGCAGTTCAAATCAGGGGAACACTGAAGCTTTCTTT. Translated: CASSSNQGNTEAFF.

The V and J genes are TRBV6-4 and TRBJ1-5; D is undetermined. V was shortened by 4 bases and J by 8 bases, with 12 bases between the two germline ends. The germline V gene encodes CDR1 MRHNA and CDR2 SNTAGT. The CDR3 is made up of 13 amino acids. The DNA for the CDR3 is TGTGCCAGCAGTGTCGGTCCGAGGGAGCCCCAGCATTTT. It yields the protein CASSVGPREPQHF.

In its sample, this clone was seen once. The gene calls are TRBV30 and TRBJ1-2; no clear D. Germline-derived CDR1 and CDR2 are GTSNPN and SVGIG (reference sequence). Deletions cut 1 base from V and 0 bases from J, with 15 bases between. The CDR3 sequence is 16 residues long. CDR3 in amino acids: CAWSDGPAETNYGYTF. CDR3 bases: TGTGCCTGGAGTGACGGCCCAGCGGAAACTAACTATGGCTACACCTTC. The whole variable domain, remainder taken from reference TRBV30 and TRBJ1-2, is SQTIHQWPATLVQPVGSPLSLECTVEGTSNPNLYWYRQAAGRGLQLLFYSVGIGQISSEVPQNLSASRPQDRQFILSSKKLLLSDSGFYLCAWSDGPAETNYGYTFGSGTRLTVV.

This clone was seen just once. The V and J genes are TRBV29-1 and TRBJ1-1, with D maybe TRBD1 (5 bases). This CDR3 region has 14 residues. CDR1 is SQVTM and CDR2 is ANQGSEA in the germline V gene. V lost 4 bases, J lost 0 bases, and 12 bases lay in between. CDR3 residues: CSVVGVSMNTEAFF. The CDR3 DNA is TGCAGCGTTGTGGGGGTCTCTATGAACACTGAAGCTTTCTTT.

This chain joins TRBV5-6 and TRBJ2-7; D remains unclear. The CDR3 is 12 amino acids. CDR1 SGHDT and CDR2 YYEEEE come from the germline V gene. Trimming cost V 2 bases and J 6 bases, with 9 bases left between them. The CDR3 loop reads CASSLGQTEQYF. As DNA, the CDR3 is TGTGCCAGCAGCTTAGGGCAGACCGAGCAGTACTTC.

This clone was seen a few times. This chain links TRBV5-4 with TRBJ2-2; unclear D gene. V dropped 4 bases and J dropped 7 bases, with 11 bases sitting between them. CDR1 is SGHNT, CDR2 YYREEE, per germline (reference sequence). The CDR3 covers 13 residues. The CDR3 is CASSPDFGGELFF. The CDR3 DNA sequence: TGTGCCAGCAGCCCAGACTTTGGCGGGGAGCTGTTTTTT.

The chain employs TRBV18 and TRBJ1-1; a possible D gene is TRBD1 (6 bases). Germline CDR1 KGHSH, CDR2 LQKENI. This CDR3 has 15 amino acids. Trimming removed 3 bases from V and 1 base from J, with 12 bases in between. The CDR3 spells CASSPYTGTNTEAFF. DNA of the CDR3: TGTGCCAGCTCACCCTACACAGGGACGAACACTGAAGCTTTCTTT.

A few counts support this clone. The V and J genes are TRBV6-5 and TRBJ2-3; D assignment may be TRBD1 or TRBD2 (5 bases each). The germline gives CDR1 MNHEY, CDR2 SVGAGI. V was clipped by 11 bases and J by 2 bases, with 14 bases between them. This CDR3 is 13 amino acids long. The CDR3 coding sequence is TGTGCCTGTCGGGGCTCTAACACAGATACGCAGTATTTT. Translated, it gives CACRGSNTDTQYF.

The chain joins TRBV11-2 to TRBJ2-1, with D unresolved. V dropped 1 base and J dropped 6 bases, with 13 bases sitting between them. The V gene's germline CDR1 is SGHAT and CDR2 FQNNGV. The CDR3 sequence is 15 residues long. The CDR3 sequence is CASSLGVVGANEQFF. CDR3 nucleotides: TGTGCCAGCAGCTTAGGTGTAGTCGGAGCCAATGAGCAGTTCTTC.

The chain joins TRBV7-8 to TRBJ2-7; tentatively, D is TRBD1 (6 bases). The CDR3 spans 13 residues. V shed 1 base and J shed 5 bases, with 9 bases lying between them. The germline V gene encodes CDR1 SGHVS and CDR2 FQNEAQ. The CDR3 region has the DNA TGTGCCAGCAGCTTAGAGGACAGAGACGAGCAGTACTTC. The encoded protein is CASSLEDRDEQYF.

V usage is TRBV7-9 and J usage is TRBJ1-1; D remains ambiguous. Germline assignment: CDR1 SEHNR and CDR2 FQNEAQ (reference sequence). V dropped 0 bases and J dropped 11 bases, with 10 bases sitting between them. This CDR3 comprises 12 residues. The CDR3 sequence is CASSLALRRAFF. The DNA of the CDR3 is TGTGCCAGCAGCTTAGCGCTTAGGCGGGCTTTCTTT.

J is TRBJ1-5 and V is TRBV24-1, with TRBD1 identical over 10 bases. Losses at the gene ends were 3 bases for V and 5 bases for J; bases not matched to a gene: 6. This CDR3 has 16 amino acids. Germline CDR1 is KGHDR and CDR2 is SFDVKD. The CDR3 is CATSDSGQGGDQPQHF. CDR3 DNA: TGTGCCACCAGTGATAGCGGACAGGGGGGTGATCAGCCCCAGCATTTT.

V is TRBV12-3 or TRBV12-4 and J is TRBJ1-1; D is undetermined. There are 13 residues in the CDR3. Trimming pared 6 bases from V and 1 base from J, leaving 9 bases between. CDR3 sequence (DNA): TGTGCCAGCAGCGTAGAAAGGAACACTGAAGCTTTCTTT. This translates into CASSVERNTEAFF.

This chain connects TRBV7-9 to TRBJ1-4, with D uncertain. CDR1 and CDR2 from the germline V gene are SEHNR and FQNEAQ (reference sequence). The CDR3 loop spans 13 amino acids. The germline V and J ends were trimmed by 3 bases and 7 bases, with 9 bases remaining between them. CDR3 nucleotide sequence: TGTGCCAGCAGCTTTTCAAGTGGTGAAAAACTGTTTTTT. Its protein product is CASSFSSGEKLFF. Drawing the rest from reference TRBV7-9 and TRBJ1-4, the complete variable domain is DTGVSQNPRHKITKRGQNVTFRCDPISEHNRLYWYRQTLGQGPEFLTYFQNEAQLEKSRLLSDRFSAERPKGSFSTLEIQRTEQGDSAMYLCASSFSSGEKLFFGSGTQLSVL.

The chain combines TRBV19 with TRBJ2-5; maybe TRBD2 (6 bases). The CDR3 loop spans 13 amino acids. Germline lookup yields CDR1 LNHDA and CDR2 SQIVND (reference sequence). CDR3 sequence (DNA): TGTGCTTCGGGAGATCAGTACCAAGAGACCCAGTACTTC. Translated: CASGDQYQETQYF.

The V call is TRBV5-1, the J call TRBJ2-7; TRBD1 matches at 7 bases. Trimming removed 0 bases from V and 4 bases from J; junction bases left unmatched: 7. Germline lookup yields CDR1 SGHRS and CDR2 YFSETQ. The CDR3 has 15 amino acids. The CDR3 coding sequence is TGCGCCAGCAGCTTGGCCTGGCAGGGGGAGTACGAGCAGTACTTC. Amino acid sequence: CASSLAWQGEYEQYF.

This rearrangement joins TRBV6-1 to TRBJ1-1; TRBD1 might be the D (6 bases). The CDR3 runs 14 residues. Trimming shortened V by 1 base and J by 1 base, and 7 bases separated the two germline ends. Germline V CDR1 and CDR2: MNHNS, SASEGT. The CDR3 sequence is CASSEGGGNTEAFF. The CDR3 bases are TGTGCCAGCAGTGAAGGAGGGGGGAACACTGAAGCTTTCTTT.

This clone appeared a few times. This chain joins TRBV10-3 and TRBJ1-1, with a possible D match to TRBD1 (6 bases). The germline CDR1 and CDR2 sequences are ENHRY and SYGVKD. Trimming pared 4 bases from V and 0 bases from J, leaving 9 bases between. This CDR3 has 14 residues. The CDR3 reads CAISVGQMNTEAFF. The CDR3 bases are TGTGCCATCAGTGTTGGACAGATGAACACTGAAGCTTTCTTT.

This chain links TRBV18 with TRBJ1-2; TRBD1 matches 10 bases. Per the germline V gene, CDR1 is KGHSH and CDR2 is LQKENI. CDR3 length: 12 amino acids. Losses at the gene ends were 3 bases for V and 10 bases for J; bases not matched to a gene: 2. The CDR3 here is CASSPGQGIYTF. CDR3 in DNA: TGTGCCAGCTCACCGGGACAGGGGATCTACACCTTC.

The chain employs TRBV27 and TRBJ2-7, with D perhaps TRBD1 or TRBD2 (5 bases each). Germline CDR1 is MNHEY and CDR2 is SMNVEV (reference sequence). The V end was cut by 10 bases, the J end by 1 base, with 14 bases between. The CDR3 runs to 13 residues. The CDR3 loop is CAIRGDQSYEQYF. The CDR3 bases are TGTGCCATCCGAGGGGACCAGTCCTACGAGCAGTACTTC.

In this sample, this clone turned up once. The V and J genes are TRBV9 and TRBJ1-1; D may be TRBD1 (6 bases). Trimming took 4 bases from V and 5 from J, leaving 15 bases between them. This CDR3 region has 14 residues. Germline CDR1 and CDR2: SGDLS and YYNGEE. CDR3 DNA: TGTGCCAGCAGCCTTCGGACAGTCGGTACTGAAGCTTTCTTT. Translating gives CASSLRTVGTEAFF. Full variable domain (remainder filled in from reference TRBV9 and TRBJ1-1): DSGVTQTPKHLITATGQRVTLRCSPRSGDLSVYWYQQSLDQGLQFLIQYYNGEERAKGNILERFSAQQFPDLHSELNLSSLELGDSALYFCASSLRTVGTEAFFGQGTRLTVV.